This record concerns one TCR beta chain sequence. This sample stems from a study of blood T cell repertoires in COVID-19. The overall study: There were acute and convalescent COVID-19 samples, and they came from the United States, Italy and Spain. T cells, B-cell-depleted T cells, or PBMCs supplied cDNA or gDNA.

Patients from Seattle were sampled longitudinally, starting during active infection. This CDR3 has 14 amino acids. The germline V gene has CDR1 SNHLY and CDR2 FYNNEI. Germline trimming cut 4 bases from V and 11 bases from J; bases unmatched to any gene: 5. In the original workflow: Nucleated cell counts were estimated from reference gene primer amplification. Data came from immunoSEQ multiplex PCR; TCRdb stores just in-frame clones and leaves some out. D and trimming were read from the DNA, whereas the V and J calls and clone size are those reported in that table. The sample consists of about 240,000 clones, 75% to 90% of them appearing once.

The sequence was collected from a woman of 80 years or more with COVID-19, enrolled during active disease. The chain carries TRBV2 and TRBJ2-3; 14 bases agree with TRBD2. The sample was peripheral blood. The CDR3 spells CASSATSGREKQYF. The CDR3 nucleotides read TGTGCCAGCAGTGCGACTAGCGGGAGGGAAAAGCAGTATTTT. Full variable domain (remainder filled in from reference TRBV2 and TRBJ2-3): EPEVTQTPSHQVTQMGQEVILRCVPISNHLYFYWYRQILGQKVEFLVSFYNNEISEKSEIFDDQFSVERPDGSNFTLKIRSTKLEDSAMYFCASSATSGREKQYFGPGTRLTVL.